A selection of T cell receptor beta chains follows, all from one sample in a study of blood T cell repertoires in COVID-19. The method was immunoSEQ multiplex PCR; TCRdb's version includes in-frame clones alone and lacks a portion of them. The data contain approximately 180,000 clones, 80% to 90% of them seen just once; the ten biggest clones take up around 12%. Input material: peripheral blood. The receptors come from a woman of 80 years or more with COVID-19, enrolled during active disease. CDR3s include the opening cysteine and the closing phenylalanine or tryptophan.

CDR3 protein: CASSPGQTFNEKLFF; V gene: TRBV7-9
CDR3 protein: CATSGEGDEQFF; V gene: TRBV24-1
CDR3 protein: CARSSGQTGGQEGYF; V gene: TRBV5-3
CDR3 protein: CASSGQAYEQYF; V gene: TRBV2
CDR3 protein: CASSLSGSLNQPQHF; V gene: TRBV5-8
CDR3 protein: CASSEAPGGGYEQYF; V gene: TRBV2
CDR3 protein: CASQDRVYGYTF; V gene: TRBV28
CDR3 protein: CASSATIGTSNYGYTF; V gene: TRBV9
CDR3 protein: CASCSGALINYGYTF; V gene: TRBV7-9
CDR3 protein: CASSPSGANVLTF; V gene: TRBV5-1
CDR3 protein: CASSQDRALSGGELFF; V gene: TRBV4-1
CDR3 protein: CASRPEGANTEAFF; V gene: TRBV5-1
CDR3 protein: CASTRTRRSGANVLTF; V gene: TRBV19
CDR3 protein: CASSFGTARNYGYTF; V gene: TRBV9
CDR3 protein: CASSIGRGRLAGRNYNEQFF; V gene: TRBV19
CDR3 protein: CAWGRGGAKNIQYF; V gene: TRBV30
CDR3 protein: CASSFLWPPRLFF; V gene: TRBV12-3/TRBV12-4
CDR3 protein: CASSLEQGNTGELFF; V gene: TRBV5-1
CDR3 protein: CASSRPGQVEKLFF; V gene: TRBV19
CDR3 protein: CASSNRGYSLAKNIQYF; V gene: TRBV19
CDR3 protein: CASKPTGFYSYNEQFF; V gene: TRBV5-6
CDR3 protein: CASSKGHPYNEQFF; V gene: TRBV19
CDR3 protein: CASRARTSGGSDTQYF; V gene: TRBV11-2
CDR3 protein: CASSDRGRYEQYF; V gene: TRBV19
CDR3 protein: CASRDRGEQYF; V gene: TRBV6-5
CDR3 protein: CASRSGTLGTGELFF; V gene: TRBV6-5
CDR3 protein: CASSTLGTVDFYGYTF; V gene: TRBV9
CDR3 protein: CASSLLGGRDTEAFF; V gene: TRBV5-6
CDR3 protein: CASSRWREETQYF; V gene: TRBV6-5
CDR3 protein: CASSQGRAAGGAGYGYTF; V gene: TRBV4-3
CDR3 protein: CASSPGDPGDGYTF; V gene: TRBV18
CDR3 protein: CASSLSPTLAGEGTDTQYF; V gene: TRBV7-9
CDR3 protein: CSVDTAEQFF; V gene: TRBV29-1
CDR3 protein: CASSLAGTDNYGYTF; V gene: TRBV5-5
CDR3 protein: CASSSAGQGAQGTQYF; V gene: TRBV11-2
CDR3 protein: CASSLVGRRYNSPLHF; V gene: TRBV7-2
CDR3 protein: CASSQRGNEQFF; V gene: TRBV4-2
CDR3 protein: CASSQDSTANTGELFF; V gene: TRBV4-3
CDR3 protein: CASSYEYTEAFF; V gene: TRBV6-2/TRBV6-3
CDR3 protein: CASSQVGSGILYEQYF; V gene: TRBV4-1
CDR3 protein: CATSELGGFQETQYF; V gene: TRBV24-1
CDR3 protein: CASSQDPADYGYTF; V gene: TRBV4-2
CDR3 protein: CASSQSVQGDGYTF; V gene: TRBV23-1
CDR3 protein: CASSITLAGGYNEQFF; V gene: TRBV19
CDR3 protein: CASSYSNSYYEQYF; V gene: TRBV6-5
CDR3 protein: CASSPSGGNSPLHF; V gene: TRBV7-8
CDR3 protein: CASSLVAGDEQFF; V gene: TRBV28
CDR3 protein: CASSLGHSANYGYTF; V gene: TRBV28
CDR3 protein: CASSPWGSHAVGNQPQHF; V gene: TRBV5-8
CDR3 protein: CASSPAGGAGTGELFF; V gene: TRBV5-1
CDR3 protein: CARRRLLAKNIQYF; V gene: TRBV27
CDR3 protein: CASSYLVYEKLFF; V gene: TRBV6-2/TRBV6-3
CDR3 protein: CASSFRGGEDTQYF; V gene: TRBV11-3
CDR3 protein: CASSPGGRDTEAFF; V gene: TRBV11-3
CDR3 protein: CASGLGRGDAETQYF; V gene: TRBV12-5
CDR3 protein: CASSATDRGDGNTIYF; V gene: TRBV19
CDR3 protein: CASSFADYRNEQFF; V gene: TRBV28
CDR3 protein: CASSSQGGNYGYTF; V gene: TRBV9
CDR3 protein: CASESGGRNEQYF; V gene: TRBV6-6
CDR3 protein: CASSHPQVGQTTYEQYF; V gene: TRBV3-1/TRBV3-2